What follows are 24 T cell receptor beta chains derived from one specimen sequenced in a study of identical twins. MiXCR, applied by TCRdb to the 5' RACE reads, yields one record per CDR3 protein. The table lists around 510,000 distinct CDR3 sequences, approximately 15% of them singletons, with more than 0.8% in the top ten. These data were likewise used in another study, on yellow fever vaccine responses in identical twins.

The sequencing sample was made of CD4+ T cells sorted from blood. All receptors derive from a woman younger than 35 in good health.

CDR3 residues: CASSLVRQDNSPLHF. For the CDR3, the DNA is TGTGCCAGCAGCTTAGTCCGGCAGGATAATTCACCCCTCCACTTT. The chain joins TRBV7-2 to TRBJ1-6; no definite D call. The CDR3 covers 15 residues. V lost 1 base and J 5 bases, leaving 9 bases between the germline ends. CDR1 is SGHTA and CDR2 is FQGNSA in the germline V gene.

This clonotype has just a few counts. V and J are TRBV6-2 or TRBV6-3 and TRBJ2-3; the D gene is possibly TRBD2 (5 bases). Per germline, CDR1 MNHEY and CDR2 SVGEGT. The CDR3 sequence is 15 residues long. Trimming took 2 bases from V and 6 from J, leaving 15 bases between them. CDR3 nucleotides: TGTGCCAGCAGTTACGAGGGAGTGTTACTTGATACGCAGTATTTT. This sequence encodes CASSYEGVLLDTQYF.

This clonotype appeared a few times. The CDR3 bases are TGTGCCAGCAGCTCTTCTAGCGGGAGATACAATGAGCAGTTCTTC. The encoded protein is CASSSSSGRYNEQFF. V is TRBV11-3 and J is TRBJ2-1; 10 nucleotides match TRBD2. V shed 4 bases, J shed 4 bases, and the junction held 4 bases outside the gene matches. The CDR3 sequence is 15 residues long. The germline gives CDR1 SGHNT, CDR2 YENEEA.

This clonotype was counted between two and nine times. This chain links TRBV14 with TRBJ2-2, with 10 bases fitting TRBD2. V shed 3 bases and J 6 bases; nucleotides not matched to a gene: 4. CDR1 SGHDN and CDR2 FVKESK come from the germline V gene. This CDR3 comprises 15 residues. DNA of the CDR3: TGTGCCAGCAGCCAGATCGGGACTAGCGCCGGGGAGCTGTTTTTT. As protein: CASSQIGTSAGELFF.

The V call is TRBV6-2 or TRBV6-3, the J call TRBJ2-7, with D perhaps matching TRBD1 or TRBD2 (5 bases each). The CDR3 length is 16 residues. The germline V gene encodes CDR1 MNHEY and CDR2 SVGEGT. Between the trimmed V and J ends, which lost 0 bases and 4 bases, there was a span of 16 bases. This CDR3 is CASSYSRGVARYEQYF. As DNA, the CDR3 is TGTGCCAGCAGTTACTCGAGAGGGGTGGCAAGGTACGAGCAGTACTTC.

V usage is TRBV5-1 and J usage is TRBJ2-2; maybe TRBD2 (5 bases). This CDR3 contains 16 residues. Trimming pared 1 base from V and 4 bases from J, leaving 14 bases between. CDR1 is SGHRS, CDR2 YFSETQ, per germline. Here the CDR3 reads CASSLLVEGSTGELFF. DNA for the CDR3: TGCGCCAGCAGCTTGTTGGTTGAAGGGAGCACCGGGGAGCTGTTTTTT.

This clonotype was seen more than once but under ten times. In DNA, the CDR3 is TGTGCCAGCAGTTTATCGGGCCAACGAGCGGGAGTGTCCTACGAGCAGTACTTC. As protein: CASSLSGQRAGVSYEQYF. This chain uses TRBV27 with TRBJ2-7; 8 bases are a match to TRBD2. This CDR3 has 18 residues. Germline loops: CDR1 MNHEY, CDR2 SMNVEV (reference sequence). V gave up 0 bases and J gave up 1 base; unmatched junction bases: 11.

This clonotype has ten or more counts. V is TRBV4-2 and J is TRBJ2-7, with D possibly TRBD1 on 5 matching bases. This CDR3 spans 15 amino acids. V was pared by 2 bases and J by 0 bases, with 11 bases between. The germline CDR1 and CDR2 sequences are LGHNA and YNFKEQ. In DNA, the CDR3 is TGTGCCAGCAGCCAACAAGACGACAGCTCCTACGAGCAGTACTTC. Encoded protein: CASSQQDDSSYEQYF.

The V and J genes are TRBV5-1 and TRBJ2-6, with TRBD1 as a possible D gene (5 bases). The V end was cut by 0 bases, the J end by 0 bases, with 10 bases between. The CDR3 has 17 residues. Germline V gives CDR1 SGHRS, CDR2 YFSETQ. The CDR3 is CASSLEPTASGANVLTF. The CDR3 coding sequence is TGCGCCAGCAGCTTGGAGCCGACAGCCTCTGGGGCCAACGTCCTGACTTTC.

This clonotype has more than one count but fewer than ten. This chain uses TRBV20-1 with TRBJ2-6; no clear D gene. With 3 bases removed from V and 4 bases from J, the gap between germline ends came to 10 bases. Germline CDR1 reads DFQATT; CDR2 reads SNEGSKA (reference sequence). This CDR3 is 14 amino acids long. The CDR3 here is CSASASYGANVLTF. CDR3 nucleotides: TGCAGTGCTAGTGCCAGCTACGGGGCCAACGTCCTGACTTTC.

This clonotype came up a few times. The V and J genes are TRBV5-1 and TRBJ2-1, with 9 positions matching TRBD2. J was trimmed by 7 bases and V by 0 bases; bases with no gene match: 5. The CDR3 is 15 residues long. The germline V gene encodes CDR1 SGHRS and CDR2 YFSETQ. CDR3: CASSLAAGGINEQFF. The CDR3 DNA follows: TGCGCCAGCAGCTTGGCTGCGGGGGGGATAAATGAGCAGTTCTTC.

This clonotype was detected a few times. The J gene is TRBJ1-1, the V gene TRBV6-5, with D possibly matching TRBD1 (6 bases). The CDR3 runs to 15 residues. Germline CDR1 and CDR2: MNHEY and SVGAGI. Deletions cut 4 bases from V and 4 bases from J, with 16 bases between. CDR3 coding DNA: TGTGCCAGCAGTTTCCGACAGGTCCTTGGCACTGAAGCTTTCTTT. This codes for CASSFRQVLGTEAFF.

This clonotype was seen more than once but under ten times. This chain connects TRBV19 to TRBJ1-6; a weak D match, TRBD1 (5 bases). V shed 7 bases and J shed 15 bases, with 13 bases lying between them. CDR3 length: 11 residues. Looked up from germline, CDR1 is LNHDA and CDR2 is SQIVND (reference sequence). The CDR3 is CASIGSGGLHF. In DNA form, the CDR3 reads TGTGCCAGTATCGGATCCGGGGGCCTCCACTTT.

This chain joins TRBV16 and TRBJ2-5; 10 bases fit TRBD1. V gave up 4 bases and J gave up 5 bases; unmatched junction bases: 4. The CDR3 covers 14 residues. In germline, CDR1 is KGHSY, CDR2 FQNENV. The CDR3 protein is CASSRQGASETQYF. The DNA for the CDR3 is TGTGCCAGCAGCCGACAGGGGGCGTCGGAGACCCAGTACTTC.

This chain links TRBV10-3 with TRBJ1-2; D is unclear. CDR1 and CDR2 from the germline V gene are ENHRY and SYGVKD. Trimming took 4 bases from V and 4 from J, leaving 19 bases between them. The CDR3 covers 16 residues. For the CDR3, the DNA is TGTGCCATCAGTGGTTTTGAAAGTATCTCCACCTATGGCTACACCTTC. It encodes CAISGFESISTYGYTF.

The V gene is TRBV29-1, the J gene TRBJ2-3, with 9 bases matching TRBD2. Trimming cost V 5 bases and J 4 bases; bases outside gene matches: 10. This CDR3 comprises 15 residues. Germline-derived CDR1 and CDR2 are SQVTM and ANQGSEA. CDR3 region: CSVRSAGGPSDTQYF. The DNA for the CDR3 is TGCAGCGTTCGTTCGGCGGGAGGGCCCTCAGATACGCAGTATTTT.

V and J are TRBV29-1 and TRBJ1-2, with D possibly being TRBD1 (5 bases). V was pared by 1 base and J by 6 bases, with 6 bases between. Germline CDR1 reads SQVTM; CDR2 reads ANQGSEA. The CDR3 sequence is 11 residues long. This CDR3 reads CSVEARDGYTF. DNA for the CDR3: TGCAGCGTTGAAGCCAGGGATGGCTACACCTTC.

The V and J genes are TRBV27 and TRBJ2-1; TRBD1 might be the D (5 bases). V shed 2 bases and J shed 3 bases, with 11 bases lying between them. Germline V CDR1 and CDR2: MNHEY, SMNVEV (reference sequence). The CDR3 has 15 residues. As DNA, the CDR3 is TGTGCCAGCAGTTTACAAGGGGCCAACTACAATGAGCAGTTCTTC. Translating it yields CASSLQGANYNEQFF.

The chain joins TRBV4-2 to TRBJ2-1; no clear D. This CDR3 comprises 16 residues. Trimming shortened V by 0 bases and J by 5 bases, and 14 bases separated the two germline ends. CDR1 LGHNA and CDR2 YNFKEQ come from the germline V gene. CDR3 DNA: TGTGCCAGCAGCCAAGATCCAGACCCCTCACACAATGAGCAGTTCTTC. It is translated as CASSQDPDPSHNEQFF.

V is TRBV7-2 and J is TRBJ2-1, with D unclear. CDR1 and CDR2 (germline): SGHTA, FQGNSA. The CDR3 loop spans 14 amino acids. V lost 1 base and J lost 6, with 10 bases in between. The CDR3 nucleotides read TGTGCCAGCAGCTTAGGTCGAACGATCAATGAGCAGTTCTTC. It translates to CASSLGRTINEQFF.

This sequence joins TRBV12-3 or TRBV12-4 and TRBJ1-2; D call uncertain. The ends were cut back, 5 bases at V and 8 bases at J, with 12 bases in the middle. The CDR3 runs 12 residues. As DNA, the CDR3 is TGTGCCAGCAGTCCCAGCGGTACGGGCTACACCTTC. Its protein product is CASSPSGTGYTF.

The chain uses TRBV4-2 and TRBJ2-5; maybe TRBD2 (5 bases). This CDR3 region has 15 residues. Germline CDR1 LGHNA, CDR2 YNFKEQ. Trimming stripped 2 bases from V and 1 base from J, with 11 bases between. The CDR3 DNA reads as TGTGCCAGCAGCCAAAGCGGCCGGGCCCAAGAGACCCAGTACTTC. Protein sequence: CASSQSGRAQETQYF.

The chain is built from TRBV10-2 and TRBJ2-7; 12 bases map to TRBD2. CDR3 length: 19 amino acids. Trimming took 6 bases from V and 3 from J; bases not matched to a gene: 18. Germline V CDR1 and CDR2: WSHSY, SAAADI. CDR3 coding DNA: TGCGCCAGCAGCCGAGGACAGTTTGGACTAGCGGGGCGGGACTACGAGCAGTACTTC. It specifies CASSRGQFGLAGRDYEQYF.

The chain links TRBV20-1 to TRBJ2-1; no reliable D call. Germline CDR1 and CDR2: DFQATT and SNEGSKA (reference sequence). Trimming took 1 base from V and 0 from J, leaving 13 bases between them. The CDR3 is made up of 16 amino acids. CDR3 nucleotides: TGCAGTGCTAGAGTCTCAGGATTTAGCTCCTACAATGAGCAGTTCTTC. It yields the protein CSARVSGFSSYNEQFF.